The 20 T cell receptor beta chains presented below share a single source sample, sequenced in a study of neoadjuvant anti-PD-1 for oral cavity cancer. Method: immunoSEQ multiplex PCR; TCRdb's copy keeps in-frame clones and lacks some. The table has 7,000 to 7,500 clones, around 50% seen once. The starting material was tumor tissue, obtained before nivolumab (anti-PD-1) treatment. These receptors came from a person aged 40 to 85 with oral cavity squamous cell carcinoma.

This clone is categorized as medium-sized. The CDR3 nucleotides read TGCGCCAGCAGGCCAGCGGGCGAAGAGACCCAGTACTTC. This translates into CASRPAGEETQYF. The V and J genes are TRBV5-1 and TRBJ2-5, with D perhaps matching TRBD2 (6 bases). The V and J ends lost 5 bases and 3 bases respectively, with 11 bases between them. CDR3 length: 13 amino acids. Germline loops: CDR1 SGHRS, CDR2 YFSETQ. Filled out from reference TRBV5-1 and TRBJ2-5, the complete variable domain reads KAGVTQTPRYLIKTRGQQVTLSCSPISGHRSVSWYQQTPGQGLQFLFEYFSETQRNKGNFPGRFSGRQFSNSRSEMNVSTLELGDSALYLCASRPAGEETQYFGPGTRLLVL.

This clone has only one observation. This chain joins TRBV7-9 and TRBJ2-1; 8 bases align to TRBD1. CDR1 and CDR2 (germline): SEHNR, FQNEAQ (reference sequence). This CDR3 has 15 residues. J was trimmed by 4 bases and V by 8 bases; bases with no gene match: 10. This CDR3 reads CASSPGTGDYNEQFF. DNA of the CDR3: TGTGCCAGCTCCCCCGGGACAGGAGATTACAATGAGCAGTTCTTC.

This sequence joins TRBV7-8 and TRBJ2-6; D is perhaps TRBD1 or TRBD2 (6 bases each). Germline CDR1 and CDR2: SGHVS and FQNEAQ. Trimming took off 0 bases at V and 4 bases at J, with 10 bases between the two ends. The CDR3 is made up of 16 amino acids. CDR3 sequence reads: CASSLAWGAGANVLTF. The CDR3 DNA is TGTGCCAGCAGCTTAGCATGGGGGGCAGGGGCCAACGTCCTGACTTTC.

The chain is built from TRBV28 and TRBJ1-4; TRBD1 agrees at 9 bases. Germline V gene sequence: CDR1 MDHEN, CDR2 SYDVKM. The CDR3 spans 17 residues. Trimming removed 4 bases from V and 5 bases from J; junction bases left unmatched: 11. The CDR3 DNA reads as TGTGCCAGCAGTTCACCGGGACAGGGTGGGGGGAATGAAAAACTGTTTTTT. Its translation is CASSSPGQGGGNEKLFF.

The chain combines TRBV7-9 with TRBJ1-1, with a weak D call TRBD1 (6 bases). V was clipped by 8 bases and J by 6 bases, with 19 bases between them. Germline lookup yields CDR1 SEHNR and CDR2 FQNEAQ (reference sequence). The length of the CDR3 is 14 residues. DNA for the CDR3: TGTGCCAGCCGGGAAACAGGGAATTCCGCTGAAGCTTTCTTT. Protein product: CASRETGNSAEAFF.

The chain uses TRBV27 and TRBJ2-1, with TRBD2 matching 11 bases. J lost 5 bases, V lost 7 bases, and 4 bases had no gene match. Germline V lookup: CDR1 MNHEY, CDR2 SMNVEV (reference sequence). The CDR3 sequence is 14 residues long. CDR3 nucleotide sequence: TGTGCCAGCAATCTAGCGGGAGGTGACAATGAGCAGTTCTTC. This gives the protein CASNLAGGDNEQFF.

The chain combines TRBV10-3 with TRBJ1-1; no reliable D call. This CDR3 comprises 13 residues. Deletions cut 2 bases from V and 1 base from J, with 5 bases between. From germline, CDR1 is ENHRY and CDR2 SYGVKD. The CDR3 region has the DNA TGTGCCATCAGTGAGACACCGAACACTGAAGCTTTCTTT. This translates into CAISETPNTEAFF.

This clone occurred once. J is TRBJ1-2 and V is TRBV6-1; 7 nucleotides line up with TRBD1. The CDR3 length is 13 residues. Per the germline V gene, CDR1 is MNHNS and CDR2 is SASEGT. Trimming at V came to 5 bases and at J to 6 bases, leaving 6 bases not matched to a gene. The CDR3 sequence is CASSRQGLHGYTF. The DNA of the CDR3 is TGTGCCAGCAGTCGACAGGGTTTGCATGGCTACACCTTC.

This clone was observed a handful of times. The chain uses TRBV6-5 and TRBJ1-1; the match to TRBD1 covers 7 bases. V lost 6 bases, J lost 9 bases, and 13 bases stayed unmatched. The CDR3 is 14 amino acids. Germline V gene lookup returns CDR1 MNHEY and CDR2 SVGAGI. CDR3: CASRQPSGQLQAFF. Here the CDR3 DNA reads TGTGCCAGCAGGCAACCGTCGGGACAGTTGCAAGCTTTCTTT.

The chain uses TRBV11-1 and TRBJ2-7; TRBD2 agrees at 11 bases. V lost 5 bases to trimming and J lost 2 bases; unmatched junction nucleotides: 5. This CDR3 is 15 amino acids long. Per germline, CDR1 SGHAT and CDR2 FQDESV (reference sequence). As DNA, the CDR3 is TGTGCCAGCAGCGGCCTAGCGGGAGGACCCTACGAGCAGTACTTC. Amino acid sequence: CASSGLAGGPYEQYF.

The table lists this clone with a few counts. The J gene is TRBJ2-3, the V gene TRBV18; the D gene is possibly TRBD2 (5 bases). Trimming left V 0 bases short and J 6 bases short, with 19 bases between. The CDR3 has 17 residues. Germline V lookup: CDR1 KGHSH, CDR2 LQKENI. CDR3 residues: CASSPPMAGTRQDTQYF. CDR3 DNA sequence: TGTGCCAGCTCACCACCGATGGCGGGTACTCGGCAGGATACGCAGTATTTT.

The chain is built from TRBV6-5 and TRBJ2-2; 9 bases fit TRBD2. J was trimmed by 10 bases and V by 5 bases; bases with no gene match: 5. The CDR3 runs 13 residues. Germline CDR1 reads MNHEY; CDR2 reads SVGAGI. The CDR3 DNA follows: TGTGCCAGCAGTCTACTAGCGGGCGCGGAGCTGTTTTTT. Translated: CASSLLAGAELFF.

Judged by abundance, this clone is medium-sized. The chain joins TRBV28 to TRBJ2-3, with D tentatively TRBD2 (5 bases). This CDR3 is built from 13 residues. The germline V and J ends were trimmed by 2 bases and 5 bases, with 8 bases remaining between them. CDR1 is MDHEN and CDR2 is SYDVKM in the germline V gene. CDR3 nucleotides: TGTGCCAGCAGTTTAGAGGGTTTAGATACGCAGTATTTT. It is translated as CASSLEGLDTQYF.

This clone was seen a single time. The CDR3 reads CASSPGGVDYEQYF. The CDR3 bases are TGTGCCAGCAGCCCCGGTGGGGTTGACTACGAGCAGTACTTC. The J gene is TRBJ2-7, the V gene TRBV7-9; no definite D call. Trimming removed 5 bases from V and 3 bases from J, with 14 bases in between. Germline V CDR1 and CDR2: SEHNR, FQNEAQ (reference sequence). The CDR3 extends over 14 amino acids.

The chain recombines TRBV29-1 with TRBJ1-1; TRBD1 is a possible D gene (5 bases). The V end was cut by 4 bases, the J end by 4 bases, with 16 bases between. This CDR3 contains 14 residues. CDR1 is SQVTM and CDR2 is ANQGSEA in the germline V gene. The CDR3: CSVGFERGGTEAFF. The CDR3 DNA follows: TGCAGCGTTGGGTTTGAACGGGGGGGCACTGAAGCTTTCTTT.

The V gene is TRBV28, the J gene TRBJ2-5; D not resolved. Matching the DNA end better, TRBJ2-7 makes the J call doubtful. Germline V gene sequence: CDR1 MDHEN, CDR2 SYDVKM. This CDR3 has 14 amino acids. The CDR3 loop reads CASNNPDSIYEQYF. The DNA of the CDR3 is TGTGCCAGCAACAACCCCGACTCCATCTACGAGCAGTACTTC.

V is TRBV5-1 and J is TRBJ2-3; 11 bases are shared with TRBD2. Germline V gene data show CDR1 as SGHRS and CDR2 as YFSETQ. The CDR3 is 16 residues long. The trim removed 0 bases at V and 5 bases at J, leaving 5 bases unmatched. CDR3 bases: TGCGCCAGCAGCTTGGGGCTAGCGGGAGGTGAAGATACGCAGTATTTT. Its translation: CASSLGLAGGEDTQYF.

In this sample, this clone turned up once. The V gene is TRBV19, the J gene TRBJ2-7, with 9 bases lining up with TRBD2. Germline V gene sequence: CDR1 LNHDA, CDR2 SQIVND (reference sequence). The CDR3 is 16 amino acids. The trim removed 5 bases at V and 6 bases at J, leaving 14 bases unmatched. CDR3 region: CASSPRSAGGSAEQYF. The CDR3 DNA is TGTGCCAGTAGTCCCCGGTCGGCGGGAGGGTCCGCCGAGCAGTACTTC.

In its sample, this clone was seen a few times. This chain connects TRBV13 to TRBJ1-2, with D possibly matching TRBD1 (5 bases). The CDR3 consists of 13 residues. CDR1 is PRHDT and CDR2 is FYEKMQ in the germline V gene (reference sequence). The germline V and J ends were trimmed by 4 bases and 4 bases, with 10 bases remaining between them. CDR3 nucleotide sequence: TGTGCCAGCAGCTCCCAGGGACTCTATGGCTACACCTTC. This translates into CASSSQGLYGYTF.

For the CDR3, the DNA is TGTGCCAGCAGCTTAAGGGCGGGAGTTGGAGATACGCAGTATTTT. Its translation is CASSLRAGVGDTQYF. This rearrangement joins TRBV7-3 to TRBJ2-3, with 7 bases lining up with TRBD2. Germline CDR1 is SGHTA and CDR2 is FQGTGA. The J segment lost 5 bases and the V segment lost 1 base, leaving 6 bases of the junction unmatched. The CDR3 totals 15 residues. Using reference TRBV7-3 and TRBJ2-3 for the parts outside the CDR3, the full variable domain is GAGVSQTPSNKVTEKGKYVELRCDPISGHTALYWYRQSLGQGPEFLIYFQGTGAADDSGLPNDRFFAVRPEGSVSTLKIQRTERGDSAVYLCASSLRAGVGDTQYFGPGTRLTVL.